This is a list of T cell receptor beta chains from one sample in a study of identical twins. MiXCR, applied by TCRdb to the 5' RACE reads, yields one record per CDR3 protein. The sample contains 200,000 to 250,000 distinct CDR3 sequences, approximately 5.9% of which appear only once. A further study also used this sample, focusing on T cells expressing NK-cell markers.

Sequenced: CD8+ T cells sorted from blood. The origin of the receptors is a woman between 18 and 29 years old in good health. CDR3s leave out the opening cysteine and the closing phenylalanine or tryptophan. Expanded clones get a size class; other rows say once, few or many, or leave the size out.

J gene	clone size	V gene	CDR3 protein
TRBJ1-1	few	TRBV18	ASSRKTGDSTEAF
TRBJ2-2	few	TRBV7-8	ANERGVERATGELF
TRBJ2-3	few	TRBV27	ASSLRTFTDTQY
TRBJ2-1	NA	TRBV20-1	SAIRRDRHLPSYNEQF
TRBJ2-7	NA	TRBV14	ASSQDLGLARYEQY
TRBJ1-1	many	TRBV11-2	ASSAREGRGEAF
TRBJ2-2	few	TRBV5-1	ASSLEATGELF
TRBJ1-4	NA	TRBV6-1	ASSHRGDPNEKLF
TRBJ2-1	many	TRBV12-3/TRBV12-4	ASSFAQPEQF
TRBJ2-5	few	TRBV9	ASSVAEFRDFQETQY
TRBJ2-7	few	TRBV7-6	ASSQDRPYEQY
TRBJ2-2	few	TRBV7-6	ASSRPKDREGTGELF
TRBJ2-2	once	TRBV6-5	ASSYVGGFPGELF
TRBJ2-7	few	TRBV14	ASSRTVVFEQY
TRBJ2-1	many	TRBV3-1	ASSRPGLPNEQF
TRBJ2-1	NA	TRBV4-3	ASSRTSGMSEQF
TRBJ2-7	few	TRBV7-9	ASEGPRLEQY
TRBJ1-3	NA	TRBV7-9	ASSTTVNENTIY
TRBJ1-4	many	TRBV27	ASSSGGGPSTNEKLF
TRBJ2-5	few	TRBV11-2	ASSSADRAY
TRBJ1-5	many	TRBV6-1	ASSEEEGMGNQPQH
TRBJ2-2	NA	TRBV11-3	ASSDLQGNTGELF
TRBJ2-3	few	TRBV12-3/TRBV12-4	ASIGGGEPDTQY
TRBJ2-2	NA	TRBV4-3	ASSQPRGMAGELF
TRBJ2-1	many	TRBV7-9	ASSLGRDEQF
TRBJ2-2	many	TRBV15	ATSPGQEDTGELF
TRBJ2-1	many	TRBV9	ASSLPGQGYNEQF
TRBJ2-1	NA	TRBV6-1	ASSLSGLYNEQF
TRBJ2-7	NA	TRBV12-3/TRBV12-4	ASSFVSYEQY
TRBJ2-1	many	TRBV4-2	ASSQELLGTEQF
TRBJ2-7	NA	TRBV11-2	ASSLAGRREQY
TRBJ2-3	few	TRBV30	AWATSGSTDTQY
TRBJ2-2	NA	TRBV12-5	ASGLALLWTGELF
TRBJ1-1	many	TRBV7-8	ASSLPAREEAF
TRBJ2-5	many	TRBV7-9	ASSPRAQETQY
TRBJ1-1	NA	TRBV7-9	ASSRPDGDREAF
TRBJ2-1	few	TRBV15	ATSRGLSAGGRNEQF
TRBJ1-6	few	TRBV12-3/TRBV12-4	ASSFPGNNSPLH
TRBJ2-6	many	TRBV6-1	ASSPLRLIPGANVLT
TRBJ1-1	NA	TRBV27	ASRSGVLNTEAF
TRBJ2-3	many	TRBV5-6	ASSDITDTQY
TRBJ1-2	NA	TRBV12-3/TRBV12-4	ASSLGGRGRRGYT
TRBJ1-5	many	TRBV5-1	ASSLGQGQPQH
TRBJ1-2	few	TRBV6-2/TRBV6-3	ASSYPGWTDGYT
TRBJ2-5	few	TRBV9	ASSAPLGLAGGMGGETQY
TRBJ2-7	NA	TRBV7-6	ASSLELALDNEQY
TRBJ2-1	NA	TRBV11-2	ASSCSWDEQF
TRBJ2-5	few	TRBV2	ASSPGLAGALQETQY
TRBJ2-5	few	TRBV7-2	ASSLIPWETQY
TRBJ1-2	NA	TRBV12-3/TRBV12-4	ASVEGTNYGYT
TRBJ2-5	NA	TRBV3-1	ASSPLVWETQY
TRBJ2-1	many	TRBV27	ASNGDRAGSDNEQF
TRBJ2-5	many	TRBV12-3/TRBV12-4	ASRSTQETQY
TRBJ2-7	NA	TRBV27	ASSLWEGPYEQY
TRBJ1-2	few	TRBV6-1	ASALKGVNYGYT